This T cell receptor beta chain was obtained from a study of OX40 agonist ivuxolimab in advanced cancers. General study points: In the 0.1 to 3.0 mg/kg range, CD4+ and CD8+ blood T cells had expanded clonally by week 6.

On this clone: Its target is not known.

The assay was immunoSEQ multiplex PCR, and TCRdb's table has in-frame clones only and misses some. Here the sample spans 90,000 to 100,000 clones, roughly 95% being singletons. This TCR derives from an adult with an advanced solid tumor such as melanoma, head and neck, liver or kidney cancer. The sequencing used CD4+ or CD8+ T cells sorted from blood, collected in a trial of the OX40 agonist ivuxolimab.

The CDR3 coding sequence is TGTGCCAGCAGCCATCTGGACAGGTCGCTTCACACTGAAGCTTTCTTT. It yields the protein CASSHLDRSLHTEAFF. This sequence joins TRBV7-9 and TRBJ1-1, with 7 bases lining up with TRBD1. The germline gives CDR1 SEHNR, CDR2 FQNEAQ (reference sequence). CDR3 length: 16 residues. Trimming cost V 5 bases and J 3 bases; bases outside gene matches: 12. Drawing the rest from reference TRBV7-9 and TRBJ1-1, the complete variable domain is DTGVSQNPRHKITKRGQNVTFRCDPISEHNRLYWYRQTLGQGPEFLTYFQNEAQLEKSRLLSDRFSAERPKGSFSTLEIQRTEQGDSAMYLCASSHLDRSLHTEAFFGQGTRLTVV.